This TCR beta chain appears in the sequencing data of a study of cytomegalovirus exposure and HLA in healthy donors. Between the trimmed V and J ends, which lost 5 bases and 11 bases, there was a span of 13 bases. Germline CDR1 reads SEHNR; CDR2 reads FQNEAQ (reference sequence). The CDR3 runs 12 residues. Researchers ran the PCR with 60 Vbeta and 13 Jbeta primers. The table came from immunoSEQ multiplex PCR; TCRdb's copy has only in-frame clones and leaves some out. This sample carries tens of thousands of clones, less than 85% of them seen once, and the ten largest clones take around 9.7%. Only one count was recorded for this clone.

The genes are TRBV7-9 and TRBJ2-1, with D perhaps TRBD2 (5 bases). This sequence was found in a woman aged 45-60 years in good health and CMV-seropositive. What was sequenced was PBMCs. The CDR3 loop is CASSPGERQQFF. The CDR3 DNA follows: TGTGCCAGCAGCCCCGGAGAGCGGCAGCAGTTCTTC.